The clone carrying this T cell receptor beta chain was found a few times. The data were obtained in a study of identical twins' blood T cells. Germline V gene lookup returns CDR1 ENHRY and CDR2 SYGVKD. This CDR3 has 14 residues. The V and J ends lost 6 bases and 4 bases respectively, with 13 bases between them. MiXCR, applied by TCRdb to the 5' RACE reads, yields one record per CDR3 protein. The sample lists 350,000 to 450,000 distinct CDR3 sequences, roughly 27% seen once, with more than 5.5% in the top ten. This clonotype was sampled from a woman between 18 and 49 years old in good health. Source material: PBMCs. The V gene is TRBV10-3, the J gene TRBJ1-3; the D is unclear. In nucleotides, the CDR3 is TGTGCCATCAGGGAGAGGGAAGAGGGAAACACCATATATTTT. As protein: CAIREREEGNTIYF.